The rows below give T cell receptor beta chains drawn from one sample of a study of OX40 agonist ivuxolimab in advanced cancers. Some clones are missing from TCRdb's copy, which holds only in-frame ones; the method was immunoSEQ multiplex PCR. This table holds 35,000 to 55,000 clones, 88% found once. Source: CD4+ or CD8+ T cells sorted from blood, taken in a trial of the OX40 agonist ivuxolimab. The origin of the receptors is an adult with an advanced solid tumor such as melanoma, head and neck, liver or kidney cancer. Each CDR3 is given with its conserved first and last residue. The order of the fields is V gene, CDR3 protein.

>TRBV6-6
CASWSDYNEQFF
>TRBV7-8
CASSLAHDQPQHF
>TRBV28
CASSPDRVDEQFF
>TRBV5-2
CASSLSSYEQYF
>TRBV7-9
CASRPTEADEAFF
>TRBV5-1
CASSPDGTLNTGELFF
>TRBV6-6
CASSYSPPGVGEQYF
>TRBV18
CASSQYRDFSYEQYF
>TRBV18
CASSPSRGDEQYF
>TRBV5-1
CASSSGLAGGETQYF
>TRBV19
CASMGESYNEQFF
>TRBV25-1
CASGETQYF
>TRBV18
CASSPGLTGELFF
>TRBV9
CASSRTGSNQPQHF
>TRBV2
CASSPGGGANVLTF
>TRBV7-2
CASSFLSGAGYGYTF
>TRBV6-1
CASSLLHWQQETQYF
>TRBV5-8
CACNTGTQYF
>TRBV4-1
CASSPLQGRNSPLHF
>TRBV28
CASSSTGVNTIYF
>TRBV7-6
CASSPRLFIGGRDYGYTF
>TRBV21-1
CASSKAGTGRIF
>TRBV2
CASSFSKGADTQYF
>TRBV28
CASTQDREETQYF
>TRBV28
CASSPDRVRPQHF
>TRBV19
CASSDSTIVSEQYF
>TRBV20-1
CSSNYGYTF
>TRBV28
CASSHGTGFSYEQYF
>TRBV11-1
CASSLGQGLAYEQYF
>TRBV27
CASSTAGQSYEQYF
>TRBV20-1
CRAQGNTEAFF
>TRBV21-1
CASSKETEPCSYNSPLHF
>TRBV5-4
CASSSGPDREITDTQYF
>TRBV5-1
CASSPTGGTETQYF
>TRBV4-2
CASSLAGVQETQYF
>TRBV27
CASSRGLAGVPDTQYF
>TRBV7-3
CASSLIQARTNTGELFF
>TRBV27
CASSFTGGENTGELFF
>TRBV9
CASSQIAGLTDTQYF
>TRBV11-2
CASSLGQNNQPQHF